One sample yielded the 5 T cell receptor beta chains listed below, sequenced in a study of PD-1 blockade in classical Hodgkin lymphoma. Each of the patients experienced relapse following autologous stem cell transplantation, and their brentuximab vedotin exposure differed. TCRdb's copy holds only in-frame clones and misses some; the assay was immunoSEQ multiplex PCR. Seen here are about 63,000 clones, 88% observed once, and the top ten hold roughly 5.4%. Sequencing was performed on peripheral blood mononuclear cells (PBMCs), taken before the second cycle of nivolumab. These receptors came from a human donor with classical Hodgkin lymphoma.

This chain links TRBV2 with TRBJ2-5; the match to TRBD1 covers 7 bases. V lost 5 bases to trimming and J lost 5 bases; unmatched junction nucleotides: 11. Germline V lookup: CDR1 SNHLY, CDR2 FYNNEI. CDR3 length: 15 amino acids. The CDR3 DNA sequence: TGTGCCAGCAGTCTCGGGACAGCATTAAGGGAGACCCAGTACTTC. It encodes CASSLGTALRETQYF.

The rearrangement uses TRBV4-1 and TRBJ2-7, with 14 bases lining up with TRBD2. V lost 4 bases and J lost 5; bases outside the gene matches: 13. CDR1 is MGHRA and CDR2 is YSYEKL in the germline V gene. The CDR3 extends over 18 amino acids. The CDR3 coding sequence is TGCGCCAGCAGCCGCACAGGGACTAGCGGGGGCCGGGCGGACGAGCAGTACTTC. Translation: CASSRTGTSGGRADEQYF.

The chain links TRBV5-4 to TRBJ2-2; D is tentatively TRBD1 or TRBD2 (5 bases each). This CDR3 has 13 residues. Between the trimmed V and J ends, which lost 4 bases and 6 bases, there was a span of 10 bases. The V gene's germline CDR1 is SGHNT and CDR2 YYREEE (reference sequence). CDR3 nucleotides: TGTGCCAGCAGCCGGCAGGGAGCCGGGGAGCTGTTTTTT. This encodes CASSRQGAGELFF.

The V gene is TRBV2, the J gene TRBJ1-5; 9 bases are shared with TRBD1. V lost 2 bases, J lost 4 bases, and 3 bases stayed unmatched. The CDR3 has 15 amino acids. Germline CDR1 is SNHLY and CDR2 is FYNNEI. CDR3 DNA: TGTGCCAGCAGTGAATCAGACAGGGGGAATCAGCCCCAGCATTTT. It specifies CASSESDRGNQPQHF.

The chain couples TRBV4-1 to TRBJ1-5; D is perhaps TRBD1 (5 bases). V was shortened by 2 bases and J by 7 bases, with 21 bases between the two germline ends. The CDR3 totals 17 residues. CDR1 and CDR2 (germline): MGHRA, YSYEKL. CDR3 loop: CASSQPTEGRRNQPQHF. The CDR3 bases are TGCGCCAGCAGCCAACCCACCGAGGGGAGGAGGAACCAGCCCCAGCATTTT.